One T cell receptor beta chain is described in this entry. As yet, its antigen is unknown. TCRdb re-called the reads through MiXCR, storing one row per CDR3 protein. The sample has hundreds of thousands of distinct CDR3 sequences, roughly a third seen once. J gave up 6 bases and V 1 base, and 4 bases lay outside the gene matches. The germline CDR1 and CDR2 sequences are SGHTA and FQGNSA. The CDR3 is 15 residues long. This specimen comes from a study of T cell repertoires in cytomegalovirus infection. The clonotype was recovered from a human donor in good health (CMV status not recorded). Some clones in this sample may be carry-over from other donors' samples. The sample in question was cultured PBMCs, obtained from culture after CMV antigen stimulation. The chain recombines TRBV7-2 with TRBJ2-1; 9 nucleotides match TRBD1. CDR3 residues: CASSLGPGQGNEQFF. The DNA of the CDR3 is TGTGCCAGCAGCTTAGGGCCGGGACAGGGCAATGAGCAGTTCTTC.